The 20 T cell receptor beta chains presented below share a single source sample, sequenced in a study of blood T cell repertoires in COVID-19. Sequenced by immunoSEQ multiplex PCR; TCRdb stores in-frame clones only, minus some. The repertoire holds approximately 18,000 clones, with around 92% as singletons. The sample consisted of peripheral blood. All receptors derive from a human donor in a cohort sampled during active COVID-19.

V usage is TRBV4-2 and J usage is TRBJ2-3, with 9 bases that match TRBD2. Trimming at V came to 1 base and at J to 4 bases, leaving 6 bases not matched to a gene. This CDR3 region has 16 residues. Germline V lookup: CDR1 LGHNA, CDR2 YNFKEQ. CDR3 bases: TGTGCCAGCAGCCAAGCTTACCGCGGGAGGGCAGATACGCAGTATTTT. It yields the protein CASSQAYRGRADTQYF.

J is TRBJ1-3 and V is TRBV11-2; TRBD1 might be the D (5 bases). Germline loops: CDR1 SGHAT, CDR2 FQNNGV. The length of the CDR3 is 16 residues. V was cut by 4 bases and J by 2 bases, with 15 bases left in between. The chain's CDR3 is CASSSLKTDTGNTIYF. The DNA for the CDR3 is TGTGCCAGCAGCTCCCTCAAGACAGACACTGGAAACACCATATATTTT.

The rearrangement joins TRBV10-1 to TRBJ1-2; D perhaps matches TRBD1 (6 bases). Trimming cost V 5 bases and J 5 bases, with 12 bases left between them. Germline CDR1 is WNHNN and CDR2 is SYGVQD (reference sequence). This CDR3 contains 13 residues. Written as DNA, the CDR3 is TGCGCCAGCAGTAAGCTCAGGGGATATGGCTACACCTTC. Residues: CASSKLRGYGYTF.

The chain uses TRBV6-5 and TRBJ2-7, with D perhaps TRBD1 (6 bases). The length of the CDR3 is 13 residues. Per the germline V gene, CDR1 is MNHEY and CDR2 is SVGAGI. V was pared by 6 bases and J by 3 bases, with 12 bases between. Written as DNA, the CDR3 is TGTGCCAGCAGACCCGGACAGTTCTACGAGCAGTACTTC. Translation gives CASRPGQFYEQYF.

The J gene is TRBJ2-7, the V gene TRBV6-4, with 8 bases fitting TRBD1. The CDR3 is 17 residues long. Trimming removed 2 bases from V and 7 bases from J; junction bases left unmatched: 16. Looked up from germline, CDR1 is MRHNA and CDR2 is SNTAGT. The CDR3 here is CASSDEPGQALSGEQYF. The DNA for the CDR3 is TGTGCCAGCAGTGACGAACCGGGACAGGCGCTATCGGGGGAGCAGTACTTC.

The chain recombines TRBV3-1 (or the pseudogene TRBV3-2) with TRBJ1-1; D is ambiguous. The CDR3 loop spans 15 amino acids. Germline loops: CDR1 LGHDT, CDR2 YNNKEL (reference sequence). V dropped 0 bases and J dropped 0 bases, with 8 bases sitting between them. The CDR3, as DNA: TGTGCCAGCAGCCAAGATGAGGGCTTGAACACTGAAGCTTTCTTT. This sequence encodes CASSQDEGLNTEAFF.

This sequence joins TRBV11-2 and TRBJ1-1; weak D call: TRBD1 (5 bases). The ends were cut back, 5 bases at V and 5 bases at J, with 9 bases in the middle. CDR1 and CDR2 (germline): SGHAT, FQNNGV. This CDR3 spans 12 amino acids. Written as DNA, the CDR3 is TGTGCCAGCAGCCGCGGGGGGACTGAAGCTTTCTTT. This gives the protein CASSRGGTEAFF.

The CDR3 DNA is TGTGCCAGTAGAGCCAGGGACAATAATTCACCCCTCCACTTT. It encodes CASRARDNNSPLHF. V gene TRBV19 combines with J gene TRBJ1-6, with a tentative D call TRBD1 (6 bases). This CDR3 is built from 14 residues. The V and J ends lost 6 bases and 5 bases respectively, with 11 bases between them. In germline, CDR1 is LNHDA, CDR2 SQIVND (reference sequence).

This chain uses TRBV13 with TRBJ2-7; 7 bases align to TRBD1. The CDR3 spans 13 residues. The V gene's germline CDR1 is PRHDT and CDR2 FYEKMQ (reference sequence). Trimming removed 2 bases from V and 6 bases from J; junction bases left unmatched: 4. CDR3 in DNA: TGTGCCAGCAGCTTAACAGGGGTGGTCGAGCAGTACTTC. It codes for CASSLTGVVEQYF.

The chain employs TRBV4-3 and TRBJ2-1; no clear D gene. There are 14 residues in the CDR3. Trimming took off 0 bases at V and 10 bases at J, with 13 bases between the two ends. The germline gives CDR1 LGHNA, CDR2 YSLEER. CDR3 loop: CASSQDHDLVEQFF. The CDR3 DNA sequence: TGCGCCAGCAGCCAAGATCACGACTTAGTAGAGCAGTTCTTC.

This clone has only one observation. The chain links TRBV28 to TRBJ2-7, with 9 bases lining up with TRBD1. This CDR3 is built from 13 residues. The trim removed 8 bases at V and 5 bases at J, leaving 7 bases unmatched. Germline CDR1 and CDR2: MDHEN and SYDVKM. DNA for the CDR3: TGTGCCAGCGCTTTACAGGGGGCACACGAGCAGTACTTC. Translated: CASALQGAHEQYF.

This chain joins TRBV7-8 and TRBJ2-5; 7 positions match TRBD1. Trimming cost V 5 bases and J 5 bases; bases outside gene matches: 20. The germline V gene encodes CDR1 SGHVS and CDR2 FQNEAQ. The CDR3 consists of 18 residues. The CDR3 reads CASSRKGQLYTGWETQYF. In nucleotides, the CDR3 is TGTGCCAGCAGCCGGAAGGGACAGCTCTATACGGGGTGGGAGACCCAGTACTTC.

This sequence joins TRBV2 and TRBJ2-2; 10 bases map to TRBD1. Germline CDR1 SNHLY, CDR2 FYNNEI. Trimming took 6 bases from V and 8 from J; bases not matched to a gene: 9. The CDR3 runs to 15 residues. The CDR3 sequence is CASSERQGARGELFF. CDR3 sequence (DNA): TGTGCCAGCAGCGAGAGACAGGGGGCAAGAGGGGAGCTGTTTTTT.

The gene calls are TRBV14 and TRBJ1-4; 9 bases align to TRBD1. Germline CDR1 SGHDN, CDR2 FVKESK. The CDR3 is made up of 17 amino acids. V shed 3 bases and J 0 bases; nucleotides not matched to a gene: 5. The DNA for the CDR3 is TGTGCCAGCAGCCAGGGACAGGGACCGTCAACTAATGAAAAACTGTTTTTT. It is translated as CASSQGQGPSTNEKLFF. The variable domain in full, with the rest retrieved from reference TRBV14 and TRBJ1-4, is EAGVTQFPSHSVIEKGQTVTLRCDPISGHDNLYWYRRVMGKEIKFLLHFVKESKQDESGMPNNRFLAERTGGTYSTLKVQPAELEDSGVYFCASSQGQGPSTNEKLFFGSGTQLSVL.

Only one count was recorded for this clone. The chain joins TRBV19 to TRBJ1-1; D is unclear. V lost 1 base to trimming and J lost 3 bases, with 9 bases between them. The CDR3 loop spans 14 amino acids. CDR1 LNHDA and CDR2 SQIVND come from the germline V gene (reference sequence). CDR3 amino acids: CASSIAGADTEAFF. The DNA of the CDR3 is TGTGCCAGTAGTATAGCTGGCGCGGACACTGAAGCTTTCTTT.

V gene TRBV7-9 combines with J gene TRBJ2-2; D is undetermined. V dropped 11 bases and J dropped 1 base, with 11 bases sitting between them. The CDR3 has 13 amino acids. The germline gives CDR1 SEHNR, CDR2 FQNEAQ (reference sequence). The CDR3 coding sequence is TGTGCCGAGCGACCCATGAACACCGGGGAGCTGTTTTTT. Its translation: CAERPMNTGELFF.

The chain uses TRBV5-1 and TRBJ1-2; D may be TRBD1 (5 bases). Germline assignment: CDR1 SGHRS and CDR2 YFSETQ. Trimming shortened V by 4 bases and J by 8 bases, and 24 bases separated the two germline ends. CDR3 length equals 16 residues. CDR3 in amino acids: CASSRMGGKRGDGYTF. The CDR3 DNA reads TGCGCCAGCAGCCGCATGGGGGGAAAGAGAGGGGACGGCTACACCTTC.

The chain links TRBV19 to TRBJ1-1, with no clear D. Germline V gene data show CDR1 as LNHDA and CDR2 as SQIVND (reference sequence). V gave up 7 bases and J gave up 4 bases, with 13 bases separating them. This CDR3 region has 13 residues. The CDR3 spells CASTPGSVTEAFF. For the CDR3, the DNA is TGTGCCAGTACCCCGGGGTCCGTCACTGAAGCTTTCTTT.

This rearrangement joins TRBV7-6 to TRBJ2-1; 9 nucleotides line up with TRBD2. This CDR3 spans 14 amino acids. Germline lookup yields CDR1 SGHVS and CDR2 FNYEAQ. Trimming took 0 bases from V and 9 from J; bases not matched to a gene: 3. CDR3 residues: CASSLALTSGEQFF. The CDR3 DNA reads TGTGCCAGCAGCTTAGCGCTGACTAGCGGTGAGCAGTTCTTC.

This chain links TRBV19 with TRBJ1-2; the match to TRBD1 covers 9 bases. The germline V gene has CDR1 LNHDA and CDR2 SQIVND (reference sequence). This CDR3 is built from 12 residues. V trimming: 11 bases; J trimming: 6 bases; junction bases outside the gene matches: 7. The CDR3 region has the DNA TGTGCCTCATCACAGGGGGCAGATGGCTACACCTTC. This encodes CASSQGADGYTF.